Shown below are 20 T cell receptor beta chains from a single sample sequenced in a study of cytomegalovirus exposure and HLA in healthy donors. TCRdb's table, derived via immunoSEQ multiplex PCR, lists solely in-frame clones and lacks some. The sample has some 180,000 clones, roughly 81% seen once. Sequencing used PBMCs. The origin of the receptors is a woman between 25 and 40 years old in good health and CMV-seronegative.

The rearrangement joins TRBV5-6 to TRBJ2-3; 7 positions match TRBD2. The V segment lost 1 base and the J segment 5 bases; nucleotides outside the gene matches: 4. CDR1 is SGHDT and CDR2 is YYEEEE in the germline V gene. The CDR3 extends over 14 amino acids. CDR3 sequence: CASSLPAGVDTQYF. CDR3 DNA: TGTGCCAGCAGCTTGCCTGCGGGAGTAGATACGCAGTATTTT. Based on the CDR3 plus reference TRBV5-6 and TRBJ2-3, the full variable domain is DAGVTQSPTHLIKTRGQQVTLRCSPKSGHDTVSWYQQALGQGPQFIFQYYEEEERQRGNFPDRFSGHQFPNYSSELNVNALLLGDSALYLCASSLPAGVDTQYFGPGTRLTVL.

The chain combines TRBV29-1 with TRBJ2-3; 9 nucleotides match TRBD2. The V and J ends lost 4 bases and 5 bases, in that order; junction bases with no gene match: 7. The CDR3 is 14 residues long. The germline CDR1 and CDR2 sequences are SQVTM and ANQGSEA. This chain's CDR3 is CSVVARGGGDTQYF. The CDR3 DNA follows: TGCAGCGTTGTAGCGCGGGGGGGCGGAGATACGCAGTATTTT.

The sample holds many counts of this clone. For the CDR3, the DNA is TGTGCCAGCAGTTACTCGGGACAGGCGGGCAATCAGCCCCAGCATTTT. Protein product: CASSYSGQAGNQPQHF. The chain uses TRBV6-6 and TRBJ1-5; 8 bases are a match to TRBD1. CDR3 length equals 16 residues. V lost 0 bases to trimming and J lost 2 bases; unmatched junction nucleotides: 3. Germline V gene lookup returns CDR1 MNHNY and CDR2 SVGAGI (reference sequence).

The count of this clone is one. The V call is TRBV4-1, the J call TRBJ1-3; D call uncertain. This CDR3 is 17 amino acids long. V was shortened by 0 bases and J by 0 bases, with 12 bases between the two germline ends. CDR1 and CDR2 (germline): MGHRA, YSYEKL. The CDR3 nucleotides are TGCGCCAGCAGCCAAGAGGCTTCCGCCAGCTCTGGAAACACCATATATTTT. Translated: CASSQEASASSGNTIYF.

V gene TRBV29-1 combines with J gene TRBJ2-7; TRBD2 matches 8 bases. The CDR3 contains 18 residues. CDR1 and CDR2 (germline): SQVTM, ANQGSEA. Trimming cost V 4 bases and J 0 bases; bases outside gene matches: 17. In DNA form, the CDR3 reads TGCAGCGTTGGACAGGAGGCTGGTCTAGCGGGTCTCTCCTACGAGCAGTACTTC. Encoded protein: CSVGQEAGLAGLSYEQYF.

CDR3 in amino acids: CASSPTVYNSPLHF. CDR3 DNA sequence: TGTGCCAGCAGCCCGACAGTCTATAATTCACCCCTCCACTTT. The gene calls are TRBV27 and TRBJ1-6, with D tentatively TRBD1 (5 bases). V was pared by 6 bases and J by 3 bases, with 9 bases between. This CDR3 contains 14 residues. The germline CDR1 and CDR2 sequences are MNHEY and SMNVEV (reference sequence).

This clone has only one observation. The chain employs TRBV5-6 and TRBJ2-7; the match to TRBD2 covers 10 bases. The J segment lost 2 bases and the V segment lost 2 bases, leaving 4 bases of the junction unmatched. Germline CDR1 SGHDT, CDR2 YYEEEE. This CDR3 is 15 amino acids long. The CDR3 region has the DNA TGTGCCAGCAGCTTCCTAGCGGGAGCAACCTACGAGCAGTACTTC. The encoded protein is CASSFLAGATYEQYF.

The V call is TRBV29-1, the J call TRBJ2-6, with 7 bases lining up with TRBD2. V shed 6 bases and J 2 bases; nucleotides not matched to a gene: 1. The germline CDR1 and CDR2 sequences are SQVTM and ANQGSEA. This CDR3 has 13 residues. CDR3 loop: CSVRGTGANVLTF. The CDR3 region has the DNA TGCAGCGTGCGGGGGACTGGGGCCAACGTCCTGACTTTC.

The CDR3 DNA is TGTGCCAGCAGCCCAGAGGGACAGGGGTTGCCCTATGGCTACACCTTC. Translated: CASSPEGQGLPYGYTF. V gene TRBV7-8 combines with J gene TRBJ1-2, with 10 nucleotides matching TRBD1. The trim removed 5 bases at V and 4 bases at J, leaving 10 bases unmatched. The CDR3 runs 16 residues. Looked up from germline, CDR1 is SGHVS and CDR2 is FQNEAQ.

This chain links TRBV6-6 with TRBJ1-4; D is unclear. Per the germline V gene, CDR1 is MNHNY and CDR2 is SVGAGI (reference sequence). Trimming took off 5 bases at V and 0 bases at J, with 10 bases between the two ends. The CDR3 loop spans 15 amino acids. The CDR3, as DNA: TGTGCCAGCAGTAACCTAGGAGCAACTAATGAAAAACTGTTTTTT. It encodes CASSNLGATNEKLFF.

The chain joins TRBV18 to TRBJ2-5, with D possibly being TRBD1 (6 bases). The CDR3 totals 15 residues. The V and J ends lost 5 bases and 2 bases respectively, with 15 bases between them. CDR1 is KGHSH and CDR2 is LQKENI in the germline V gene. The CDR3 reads CASSDRDILQETQYF. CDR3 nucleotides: TGTGCCAGCTCAGACCGGGACATCCTACAAGAGACCCAGTACTTC.

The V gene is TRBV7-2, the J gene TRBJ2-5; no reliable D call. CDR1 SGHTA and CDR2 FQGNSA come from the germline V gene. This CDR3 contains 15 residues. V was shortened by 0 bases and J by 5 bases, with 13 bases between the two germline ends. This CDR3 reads CASSLASSSRETQYF. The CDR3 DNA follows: TGTGCCAGCAGCTTAGCGTCGTCGAGTCGGGAGACCCAGTACTTC.

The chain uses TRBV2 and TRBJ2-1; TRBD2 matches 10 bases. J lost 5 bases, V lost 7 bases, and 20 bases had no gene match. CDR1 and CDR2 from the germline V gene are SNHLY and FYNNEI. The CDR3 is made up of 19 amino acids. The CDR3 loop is CASNSARRASGSLNNEQFF. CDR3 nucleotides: TGTGCCAGCAACTCTGCGAGGCGGGCTAGCGGGAGCCTCAACAATGAGCAGTTCTTC.

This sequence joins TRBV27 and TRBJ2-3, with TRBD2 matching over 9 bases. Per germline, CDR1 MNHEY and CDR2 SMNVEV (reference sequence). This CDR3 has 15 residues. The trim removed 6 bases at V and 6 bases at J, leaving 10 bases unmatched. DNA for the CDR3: TGTGCCAGCAGCCAGCGGGGGGCCCCCGTGGATACGCAGTATTTT. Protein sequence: CASSQRGAPVDTQYF.

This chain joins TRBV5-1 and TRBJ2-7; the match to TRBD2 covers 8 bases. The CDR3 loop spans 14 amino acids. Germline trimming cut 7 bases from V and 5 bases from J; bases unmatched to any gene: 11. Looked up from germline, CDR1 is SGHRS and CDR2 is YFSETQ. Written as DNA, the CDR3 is TGCGCCAGCTCCGGGAGCGGGAGTATAGACGAGCAGTACTTC. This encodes CASSGSGSIDEQYF.

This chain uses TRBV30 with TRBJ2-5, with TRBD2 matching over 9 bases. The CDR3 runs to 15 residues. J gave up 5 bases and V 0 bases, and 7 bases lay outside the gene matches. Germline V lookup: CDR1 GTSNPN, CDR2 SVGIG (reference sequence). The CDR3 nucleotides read TGTGCCTGGAGTGTACGGCGGGGGGGCCGGGAGACCCAGTACTTC. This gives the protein CAWSVRRGGRETQYF. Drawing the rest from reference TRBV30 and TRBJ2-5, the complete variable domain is SQTIHQWPATLVQPVGSPLSLECTVEGTSNPNLYWYRQAAGRGLQLLFYSVGIGQISSEVPQNLSASRPQDRQFILSSKKLLLSDSGFYLCAWSVRRGGRETQYFGPGTRLLVL.

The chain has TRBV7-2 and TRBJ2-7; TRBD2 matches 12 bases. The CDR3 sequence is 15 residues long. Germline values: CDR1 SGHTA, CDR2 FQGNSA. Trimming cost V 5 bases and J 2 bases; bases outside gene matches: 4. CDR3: CASSQLAGGPYEQYF. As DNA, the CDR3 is TGTGCCAGCAGCCAACTAGCGGGGGGCCCCTACGAGCAGTACTTC.

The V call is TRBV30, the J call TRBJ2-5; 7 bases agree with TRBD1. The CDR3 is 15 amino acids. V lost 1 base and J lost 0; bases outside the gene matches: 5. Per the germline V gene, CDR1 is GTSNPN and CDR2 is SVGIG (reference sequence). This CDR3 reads CAWSGGQRYQETQYF. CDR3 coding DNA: TGTGCCTGGAGTGGGGGACAGCGCTACCAAGAGACCCAGTACTTC. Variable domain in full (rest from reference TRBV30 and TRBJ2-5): SQTIHQWPATLVQPVGSPLSLECTVEGTSNPNLYWYRQAAGRGLQLLFYSVGIGQISSEVPQNLSASRPQDRQFILSSKKLLLSDSGFYLCAWSGGQRYQETQYFGPGTRLLVL.

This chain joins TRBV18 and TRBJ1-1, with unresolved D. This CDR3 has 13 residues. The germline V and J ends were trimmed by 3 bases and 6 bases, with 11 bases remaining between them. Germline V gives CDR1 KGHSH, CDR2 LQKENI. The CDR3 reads CASSPTVVPEAFF. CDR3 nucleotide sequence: TGTGCCAGCTCACCCACCGTAGTCCCTGAAGCTTTCTTT.

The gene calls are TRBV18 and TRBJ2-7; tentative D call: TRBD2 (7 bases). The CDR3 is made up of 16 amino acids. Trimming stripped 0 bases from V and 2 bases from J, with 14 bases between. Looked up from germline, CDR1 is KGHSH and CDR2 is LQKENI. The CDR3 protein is CASSPPVGGGPYEQYF. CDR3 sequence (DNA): TGTGCCAGCTCACCACCGGTGGGGGGGGGCCCCTACGAGCAGTACTTC.